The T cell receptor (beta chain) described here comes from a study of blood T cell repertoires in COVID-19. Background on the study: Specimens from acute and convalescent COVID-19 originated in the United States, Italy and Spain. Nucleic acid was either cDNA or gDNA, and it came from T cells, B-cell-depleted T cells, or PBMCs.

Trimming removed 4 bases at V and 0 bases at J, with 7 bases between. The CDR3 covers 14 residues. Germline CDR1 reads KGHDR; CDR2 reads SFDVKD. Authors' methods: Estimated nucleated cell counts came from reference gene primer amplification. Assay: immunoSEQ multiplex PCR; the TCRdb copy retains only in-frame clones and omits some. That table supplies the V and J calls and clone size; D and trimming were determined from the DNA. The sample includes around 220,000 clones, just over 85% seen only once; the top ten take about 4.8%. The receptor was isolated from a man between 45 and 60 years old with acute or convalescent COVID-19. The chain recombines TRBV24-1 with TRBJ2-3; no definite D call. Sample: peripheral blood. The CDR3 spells CATSDPGSTDTQYF. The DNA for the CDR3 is TGTGCCACCAGTGACCCGGGTAGCACAGATACGCAGTATTTT.